The clone carrying this T cell receptor beta chain was seen a few times. Its antigen is unidentified. The data stem from a study of response to subunit inactivated influenza vaccine. Study outcomes and limitations: That few new T cells are recruited by each seasonal influenza vaccination was the authors' suggestion.

TCRdb reanalysed the RT-PCR reads using MiXCR and keeps one entry per CDR3 protein. The sample gives a few hundred thousand distinct CDR3 sequences, just over 20% of which show up once; about a tenth is in the top ten. The V and J ends lost 8 bases and 5 bases respectively, with 18 bases between them. The CDR3 is made up of 14 amino acids. The germline V gene encodes CDR1 LGHDT and CDR2 YNNKEL (reference sequence). The sequence came from a man between 50 and 69 years old who received an inactivated influenza vaccine. The chain combines TRBV3-1 with TRBJ2-5; D may correspond to TRBD1 or TRBD2 (5 bases each). The sample here was PBMCs from blood, taken less than 22 months after vaccination. CDR3 bases: TGTGCCAGCGGCCCCATAACGGGGCGGGAGACCCAGTACTTC. Protein: CASGPITGRETQYF.